Sequencing of this TCR beta chain was carried out in a study of blood T cell repertoires in COVID-19. Study as a whole: Both acute and convalescent COVID-19 samples were obtained from the United States, Italy and Spain. In each case, the material was cDNA or gDNA derived from T cells, B-cell-depleted T cells, or PBMCs.

Sequencing was performed with immunoSEQ multiplex PCR; in TCRdb, only in-frame clones are kept and a portion is missing. The repertoire holds about 240,000 clones, with approximately 83% as singletons. From germline, CDR1 is KGHDR and CDR2 SFDVKD. V lost 3 bases and J lost 3, with 10 bases in between. This CDR3 is 14 amino acids long. The table lists this clone with a few counts. V usage is TRBV24-1 and J usage is TRBJ1-2; a weak D match, TRBD1 (6 bases). The sample taken for sequencing was peripheral blood. The clonotype comes from a young man who had recovered from COVID-19. The CDR3 nucleotides are TGTGCCACCAGTGATCAGGGGTCGGACTATGGCTACACCTTC. Translating it yields CATSDQGSDYGYTF.